A single sample is the source of the 23 T cell receptor beta chains below, sequenced in a study of T cells expressing NK-cell markers. From the 5' RACE reads, TCRdb lists one entry per CDR3 protein and no DNA. In all, the sample yields a few hundred thousand distinct CDR3 sequences. Sequencing input: blood T cells: a sorted CD56 or NKG2C T cell subset, CD4+ or CD8+ T cells, or bulk PBMC T cells (not recorded which). The receptors were sampled from a man aged 18-75 years in good health.

CDR3: CASSLDGSHTDTQYF. The gene calls are TRBV7-2 and TRBJ2-3. The germline V gene has CDR1 SGHTA and CDR2 FQGNSA. This CDR3 is 15 amino acids long. Looking up the rest from reference TRBV7-2 and TRBJ2-3 gives the full variable domain: GAGVSQSPSNKVTEKGKDVELRCDPISGHTALYWYRQSLGQGLEFLIYFQGNSAPDKSGLPSDRFSAERTGGSVSTLTIQRTQQEDSAVYLCASSLDGSHTDTQYFGPGTRLTVL.

J is TRBJ2-3 and V is TRBV29-1; the D call of TRBD1 rests on TCRdb alone, since no DNA is present to check it. Per germline, CDR1 SQVTM and CDR2 ANQGSEA. The CDR3 covers 14 residues. The CDR3 loop is CSYTRGGATDTQYF.

The chain links TRBV11-1 to TRBJ2-1; the D gene TCRdb calls, TRBD2, cannot be checked with no DNA. CDR3 size: 18 residues. Germline lookup yields CDR1 SGHAT and CDR2 FQDESV (reference sequence). This chain's CDR3 is CASSLGLAGGPIYNEQFF.

The V call is TRBV12-3 or TRBV12-4, the J call TRBJ1-5; TCRdb indicates TRBD1, and absent DNA this call remains unverified. The CDR3 has 17 amino acids. The chain's CDR3 is CASRGGAGGVGNQPQHF.

This sequence joins TRBV6-1 and TRBJ2-1; lacking DNA, the TRBD2 call made by TCRdb goes unchecked. The CDR3 length is 14 residues. Germline values: CDR1 MNHNS, CDR2 SASEGT. CDR3 region: CASGGASGVIEQFF.

The chain couples TRBV20-1 to TRBJ2-2; the TCRdb call, TRBD2, lacks DNA for checking. CDR3 length equals 17 residues. Looked up from germline, CDR1 is DFQATT and CDR2 is SNEGSKA (reference sequence). CDR3 protein: CSVRVTSGGLNTGELFF.

The chain uses TRBV12-3 or TRBV12-4 and TRBJ1-6; lacking DNA, the TRBD1 call made by TCRdb goes unchecked. The CDR3 spans 13 residues. The CDR3 loop is CASNVQGNSPLHF.

The CDR3 sequence is CASSLAADRGVLFF. The chain has TRBV28 and TRBJ1-4; TCRdb's D call, TRBD1, is unchecked because there is no DNA. CDR1 is MDHEN and CDR2 is SYDVKM in the germline V gene. The CDR3 extends over 14 amino acids.

The rearrangement joins TRBV12-3 or TRBV12-4 to TRBJ1-5; TCRdb selects TRBD1, and the lack of DNA leaves this call unchecked. The CDR3 sequence is 16 residues long. The CDR3: CALLTGPRNSNQPQHF.

The chain employs TRBV6-6 and TRBJ2-5. The CDR3 is 12 residues long. Germline CDR1 MNHNY, CDR2 SVGAGI (reference sequence). CDR3 sequence reads: CASSGYQETQYF.

The rearrangement links TRBV18 to TRBJ2-4; TCRdb names TRBD1, which stays unverified in the absence of DNA. This CDR3 has 15 residues. The germline V gene has CDR1 KGHSH and CDR2 LQKENI. The CDR3 sequence: CASSPSVNKKASQYF. The full variable domain, with the rest looked up from reference TRBV18 and TRBJ2-4, is NAGVMQNPRHLVRRRGQEARLRCSPMKGHSHVYWYRQLPEEGLKFMVYLQKENIIDESGMPKERFSAEFPKEGPSILRIQQVVRGDSAAYFCASSPSVNKKASQYFGAGTRLSVL.

The V call is TRBV29-1, the J call TRBJ1-1; TCRdb lists TRBD1, though no DNA is available to test this call. In germline, CDR1 is SQVTM, CDR2 ANQGSEA. The CDR3 extends over 13 amino acids. The chain's CDR3 is CSGQQGMRTEAFF.

The chain carries TRBV2 and TRBJ2-3; TCRdb's D call of TRBD1 is untestable without DNA. The CDR3 covers 15 residues. The germline V gene has CDR1 SNHLY and CDR2 FYNNEI. This chain's CDR3 is CASMSETTLTDTQYF.

The V gene is TRBV6-2 or TRBV6-3, the J gene TRBJ2-1. This CDR3 has 11 amino acids. Per the germline V gene, CDR1 is MNHEY and CDR2 is SVGEGT. CDR3 region: CASSHRAEQFF.

This rearrangement joins TRBV27 to TRBJ2-5. Per germline, CDR1 MNHEY and CDR2 SMNVEV (reference sequence). The CDR3 length is 14 residues. CDR3 protein: CASRRVLERETQYF.

This rearrangement joins TRBV20-1 to TRBJ2-5; the TRBD2 assignment by TCRdb is unverifiable without DNA. This CDR3 comprises 14 residues. Germline assignment: CDR1 DFQATT and CDR2 SNEGSKA (reference sequence). The CDR3 loop is CSARAAENQETQYF.

This rearrangement joins TRBV24-1 to TRBJ2-3. The CDR3 is made up of 11 amino acids. The V gene's germline CDR1 is KGHDR and CDR2 SFDVKD. The CDR3 sequence: CATSHSDTQYF.

The chain uses TRBV29-1 and TRBJ1-1. The length of the CDR3 is 15 residues. Germline V gene lookup returns CDR1 SQVTM and CDR2 ANQGSEA. The CDR3 sequence is CSVEEPTVANTEAFF.

The chain couples TRBV7-3 to TRBJ2-2; checking the TCRdb D call of TRBD2 is not possible without DNA. Germline V gives CDR1 SGHTA, CDR2 FQGTGA. This CDR3 region has 11 residues. This chain's CDR3 is CASSGGGELFF.

This chain links TRBV7-2 with TRBJ1-5. This CDR3 is built from 14 residues. Germline loops: CDR1 SGHTA, CDR2 FQGNSA. The CDR3 loop is CASSSQGGDQPQHF.

V is TRBV18 and J is TRBJ1-6. Germline V gives CDR1 KGHSH, CDR2 LQKENI. CDR3 size: 17 residues. The CDR3 spells CASSVPVDSQRNSPLHF.

The chain carries TRBV20-1 and TRBJ1-5; checking the TCRdb D call of TRBD1 is not possible without DNA. The CDR3 sequence is 14 residues long. Germline CDR1 and CDR2: DFQATT and SNEGSKA (reference sequence). This CDR3 reads CSARRPGGNQPQHF.

This rearrangement joins TRBV5-1 to TRBJ2-5; lacking DNA, the TRBD1 call made by TCRdb goes unchecked. Looked up from germline, CDR1 is SGHRS and CDR2 is YFSETQ. CDR3 length: 14 residues. The CDR3 loop is CASSGTGSGVAQYF.